Below, 21 T cell receptor beta chains from the same sample are listed, as sequenced in a study of T cells in Graves' hyperthyroidism and ophthalmopathy. TCR beta CDR3 regions were amplified from RNA transcripts. The primer set for the first-round RT-PCR of the TCR CDR3 was HTBI. TCRdb re-called the multiplex PCR reads through MiXCR, storing one row per CDR3 protein. Of 400,000 or so distinct CDR3 sequences listed, roughly 15% were seen once; the top ten hold approximately 20%. Sequences were obtained from blood. The receptors here all came from a woman aged 55-69 years with Graves' ophthalmopathy.

This clonotype appeared many times. The chain is built from TRBV7-9 and TRBJ1-1; perhaps TRBD1 as D (6 bases). Germline CDR1 and CDR2: SEHNR and FQNEAQ (reference sequence). V was cut by 1 base and J by 5 bases, with 17 bases left in between. The CDR3 is 16 residues long. As DNA, the CDR3 is TGTGCCAGCAGCTTAGGTGAAGCGGGGGCTTGGACTGAAGCTTTCTTT. It translates to CASSLGEAGAWTEAFF.

In its sample, this clonotype was seen many times. The chain couples TRBV28 to TRBJ2-1; TRBD1 aligns across 7 bases. Germline assignment: CDR1 MDHEN and CDR2 SYDVKM. The CDR3 has 16 amino acids. The V gene end was trimmed by 5 bases and the J gene end by 6 bases; junction bases not matched to a gene: 13. The CDR3 DNA follows: TGTGCCAGCAGTCCCTCCGACAGGGTAGGACGCAATGAGCAGTTCTTC. Amino acids: CASSPSDRVGRNEQFF.

This clonotype was seen at least ten times. DNA for the CDR3: TGTGCCAGCAGACTAATCCCCCTCACAGGGACCCAGTACTTC. Protein: CASRLIPLTGTQYF. The chain joins TRBV28 to TRBJ2-5, with D perhaps TRBD1 (5 bases). This CDR3 has 14 amino acids. V was cut by 6 bases and J by 7 bases, with 18 bases left in between. Germline CDR1 reads MDHEN; CDR2 reads SYDVKM. The complete variable domain, with remaining parts taken from reference TRBV28 and TRBJ2-5, reads DVKVTQSSRYLVKRTGEKVFLECVQDMDHENMFWYRQDPGLGLRLIYFSYDVKMKEKGDIPEGYSVSREKKERFSLILESASTNQTSMYLCASRLIPLTGTQYFGPGTRLLVL.

The table lists this clonotype with a count of one. The rearrangement uses TRBV15 and TRBJ1-5; a weak D match, TRBD1 (5 bases). Germline loops: CDR1 LNHNV, CDR2 YYDKDF (reference sequence). V gave up 1 base and J gave up 6 bases, with 13 bases separating them. CDR3 size: 15 residues. CDR3 residues: CATSRARDIVQPQHF. In DNA, the CDR3 is TGTGCCACCAGCAGAGCCAGGGATATTGTTCAGCCCCAGCATTTT.

This clonotype was detected many times. The gene calls are TRBV2 and TRBJ1-1; D remains unclear. The CDR3 runs to 13 residues. The ends were cut back, 8 bases at V and 5 bases at J, with 15 bases in the middle. Germline V CDR1 and CDR2: SNHLY, FYNNEI. This chain's CDR3 is CASGNGGLTEAFF. In DNA, the CDR3 is TGTGCCAGCGGCAATGGAGGGCTGACTGAAGCTTTCTTT.

The chain links TRBV6-4 to TRBJ1-2; TRBD1 might be the D (5 bases). The germline V and J ends were trimmed by 1 base and 7 bases, with 10 bases remaining between them. Germline CDR1 reads MRHNA; CDR2 reads SNTAGT. The CDR3 runs to 13 residues. The CDR3: CASSDLGGSGYTF. CDR3 DNA sequence: TGTGCCAGCAGTGACTTGGGGGGGTCTGGCTACACCTTC.

This clonotype was seen ten or more times. V and J are TRBV5-1 and TRBJ2-3; D possibly corresponds to TRBD2 (6 bases). The CDR3 is 15 residues long. V lost 0 bases to trimming and J lost 2 bases, with 10 bases between them. Germline assignment: CDR1 SGHRS and CDR2 YFSETQ. The DNA for the CDR3 is TGCGCCAGCAGCTTGGCGGGGAGGAACACAGATACGCAGTATTTT. As protein: CASSLAGRNTDTQYF.

In this sample, this clonotype turned up many times. For the CDR3, the DNA is TGCGCCAGCAGCTTGAGGGCGGGAGGGGGCTACGAGCAGTACTTC. Protein product: CASSLRAGGGYEQYF. The rearrangement joins TRBV5-1 to TRBJ2-7; 9 nucleotides align to TRBD2. Germline V CDR1 and CDR2: SGHRS, YFSETQ. With V trimmed by 1 base and J by 3 bases, 5 bases remained unmatched. CDR3 length equals 15 residues.

This clonotype was detected ten times or more. The chain carries TRBV28 and TRBJ1-5; 9 positions agree with TRBD1. From germline, CDR1 is MDHEN and CDR2 SYDVKM. This CDR3 comprises 15 residues. The trim removed 7 bases at V and 2 bases at J, leaving 6 bases unmatched. The CDR3 loop is CASTSRTGGNQPQHF. The CDR3 DNA follows: TGTGCCAGCACCTCCCGGACAGGGGGCAATCAGCCCCAGCATTTT. The whole variable domain, remainder taken from reference TRBV28 and TRBJ1-5, is DVKVTQSSRYLVKRTGEKVFLECVQDMDHENMFWYRQDPGLGLRLIYFSYDVKMKEKGDIPEGYSVSREKKERFSLILESASTNQTSMYLCASTSRTGGNQPQHFGDGTRLSIL.

This clonotype was seen many times. The junction departs from the called germline gene at one end, perhaps through a read error. The J gene is TRBJ2-7, the V gene TRBV7-2; 9 bases line up with TRBD2. The CDR3 spans 17 residues. Germline V lookup: CDR1 SGHTA, CDR2 FQGNSA. The CDR3 loop is CASSFWASGASSYVQYF. The CDR3 nucleotides are TGTGCCAGCAGCTTTTGGGCTAGCGGGGCCAGCTCCTACGTGCAGTACTTC.

The gene calls are TRBV5-5 and TRBJ2-3; 9 positions agree with TRBD1. The trim removed 4 bases at V and 6 bases at J, leaving 6 bases unmatched. The CDR3 contains 14 residues. The germline gives CDR1 SGHKS, CDR2 YYEKEE (reference sequence). The CDR3 DNA reads as TGTGCCAGCAGCCTAGGGACAGGGCGGGATACGCAGTATTTT. Its translation is CASSLGTGRDTQYF.

The sample holds many counts of this clonotype. This sequence joins TRBV11-2 and TRBJ2-1; 13 bases are a match to TRBD2. CDR3 length equals 16 residues. Germline values: CDR1 SGHAT, CDR2 FQNNGV. The junction had 14 bases not matched to a gene; V was cut back by 11 bases and J by 7 bases. CDR3: CASRSLAGGSYNEQFF. In nucleotides, the CDR3 is TGTGCCTCCCGCTCACTAGCGGGGGGGAGTTATAATGAGCAGTTCTTC. The full variable domain, in which reference TRBV11-2 and TRBJ2-1 provide the parts outside the CDR3, is EAGVAQSPRYKIIEKRQSVAFWCNPISGHATLYWYQQILGQGPKLLIQFQNNGVVDDSQLPKDRFSAERLKGVDSTLKIQPAKLEDSAVYLCASRSLAGGSYNEQFFGPGTRLTVL.

This clonotype was observed a handful of times. The chain links TRBV6-1 to TRBJ1-2, with no clear D. Germline CDR1 is MNHNS and CDR2 is SASEGT. Deletions cut 7 bases from V and 3 bases from J, with 6 bases between. CDR3 length equals 11 residues. The CDR3 is CASKGDYGYTF. The CDR3 bases are TGTGCCAGCAAGGGTGACTATGGCTACACCTTC.

This clonotype was recorded at least ten times. V gene TRBV29-1 combines with J gene TRBJ2-7; D possibly corresponds to TRBD2 (5 bases). The V end was cut by 2 bases, the J end by 7 bases, with 18 bases between. The CDR3 is 14 amino acids. CDR1 and CDR2 (germline): SQVTM, ANQGSEA. DNA for the CDR3: TGCAGCGTTGAAAGACGGGAAGGTATCTTAGAGCAGTACTTC. It is translated as CSVERREGILEQYF.

V and J are TRBV2 and TRBJ1-5; no reliable D call. The CDR3 is 15 amino acids. The germline V gene encodes CDR1 SNHLY and CDR2 FYNNEI. The V end lost 6 bases, the J end lost 3 bases, and 15 bases lay between the germline ends. CDR3 residues: CASRDGVGDNQPQHF. The CDR3 bases are TGTGCCAGCAGGGATGGGGTTGGGGACAATCAGCCCCAGCATTTT.

This clonotype has ten or more counts. The chain uses TRBV28 and TRBJ2-7; possibly TRBD1 or TRBD2 for D (5 bases each). The V and J ends lost 6 bases and 6 bases respectively, with 12 bases between them. The CDR3 is 12 amino acids. The germline V gene encodes CDR1 MDHEN and CDR2 SYDVKM. CDR3 coding DNA: TGTGCCAGCAGGAACCCTGGGGGCGAGCAGTACTTC. Residues: CASRNPGGEQYF.

This rearrangement joins TRBV20-1 to TRBJ1-6; D not resolved. The CDR3 is 15 amino acids. V was trimmed by 0 bases and J by 10 bases, leaving 16 bases between them. In germline, CDR1 is DFQATT, CDR2 SNEGSKA (reference sequence). CDR3 DNA: TGCAGTGCTAGAGATCTGACATCCCGACAATCACCCCTCCACTTT. It translates to CSARDLTSRQSPLHF.

The V call is TRBV5-1, the J call TRBJ2-3; no clear D. Trimming took 4 bases from V and 5 from J, leaving 11 bases between them. The CDR3 runs 13 residues. Germline loops: CDR1 SGHRS, CDR2 YFSETQ. CDR3 bases: TGCGCCAGCAGCCTTCAGGAGATAGATACGCAGTATTTT. Encoded protein: CASSLQEIDTQYF.

This clonotype came up many times. J is TRBJ2-4 and V is TRBV20-1; D ambiguous. This CDR3 contains 12 residues. The V gene's germline CDR1 is DFQATT and CDR2 SNEGSKA (reference sequence). Trimming pared 0 bases from V and 6 bases from J, leaving 6 bases between. The CDR3 DNA reads TGCAGTGCTAGAGATCTCGGAAACATTCAGTACTTC. Its translation is CSARDLGNIQYF.

The chain employs TRBV6-5 and TRBJ2-5; D ambiguous. Germline V CDR1 and CDR2: MNHEY, SVGAGI. Trimming removed 2 bases at V and 7 bases at J, with 5 bases between. This CDR3 has 11 residues. Here the CDR3 reads CASSYKMTQYF. CDR3 nucleotide sequence: TGTGCCAGCAGTTACAAGATGACCCAGTACTTC.

There are many counts of this clonotype. The CDR3 spells CASSLTSGSGREQYF. In nucleotides, the CDR3 is TGTGCCAGCAGTTTAACTAGCGGGAGCGGGCGCGAGCAGTACTTC. V usage is TRBV28 and J usage is TRBJ2-7; 11 nucleotides agree with TRBD2. The germline V gene has CDR1 MDHEN and CDR2 SYDVKM. With 2 bases clipped from V and 6 bases from J, the junction kept 6 bases outside the gene matches. The CDR3 is 15 amino acids. Looking up the rest from reference TRBV28 and TRBJ2-7 gives the full variable domain: DVKVTQSSRYLVKRTGEKVFLECVQDMDHENMFWYRQDPGLGLRLIYFSYDVKMKEKGDIPEGYSVSREKKERFSLILESASTNQTSMYLCASSLTSGSGREQYFGPGTRLTVT.